Listed below are T cell receptor beta chains from one sample, sequenced in a study of T cell clones after liver transplantation. The protocol was immunoSEQ multiplex PCR, while the TCRdb copy is restricted to in-frame clones and leaves out a portion. The table shows around 120,000 clones, with over 75% occurring only once. Sequencing was performed on CD4+ T cells from blood, taken 12 months after liver transplant. These receptors all come from a human patient who received a liver transplant. The graft donor may be the source of some T cells. Both conserved end residues are part of each CDR3. The D gene is left open where the match is weak. The listing skips clone size in some rows; elsewhere it reads once, few, many or a size class.

>TRBJ1-1|TRBV2|.|.
CASTNGQGGGTEAFF
TGTGCCAGCACCAACGGGCAGGGTGGAGGGACTGAAGCTTTCTTT
>TRBJ1-4|TRBV30|.|.
CAWNGDPNEKLFF
TGTGCCTGGAATGGGGACCCTAATGAAAAACTGTTTTTT
>TRBJ2-7|TRBV19|.|TRBD1
CASSILSGQGANEQYF
TGTGCCAGTAGTATTCTATCCGGACAGGGGGCTAACGAGCAGTACTTC
>TRBJ1-1|TRBV18|.|.
CASSPPARPNTEAFF
TGTGCCAGCTCACCACCCGCCCGACCGAACACTGAAGCTTTCTTT
>TRBJ2-2|TRBV5-4|.|TRBD2
CASSLGVRESSGELFF
TGTGCCAGCAGCTTGGGGGTGCGGGAGTCAAGCGGGGAGCTGTTTTTT
>TRBJ2-7|TRBV19|.|.
CASSINPAGPYEQYF
TGTGCCAGTAGTATAAACCCTGCAGGGCCCTACGAGCAGTACTTC
>TRBJ2-1|TRBV4-1|.|.
CASSPLEGEQFF
TGCGCCAGCAGCCCCCTTGAGGGTGAGCAGTTCTTC
>TRBJ2-4|TRBV18|.|.
CASSPPSGAKNIQYF
TGTGCCAGCTCACCACCAAGCGGAGCCAAAAACATTCAGTACTTC
>TRBJ1-2|TRBV29-1|.|.
CSAGGGTMGGYTF
TGCAGCGCTGGGGGGGGTACTATGGGCGGCTACACCTTC
>TRBJ2-7|TRBV5-1|.|TRBD1
CASSLGQGAYQEQYF
TGCGCCAGCAGCTTGGGGCAGGGGGCGTATCAGGAGCAGTACTTC
>TRBJ1-4|TRBV2|.|.
CASSEPGRQEKLFF
TGTGCCAGCAGTGAACCGGGACGGCAAGAAAAACTGTTTTTT
>TRBJ1-5|TRBV18|.|.
CASSPQGNQPQHF
TGTGCCAGCTCACCACAGGGTAATCAGCCCCAGCATTTT
>TRBJ2-6|TRBV5-1|.|TRBD1
CASRSTGDGANVLTF
TGCGCCAGCCGGTCGACAGGGGACGGGGCCAACGTCCTGACTTTC
>TRBJ2-7|TRBV9|.|TRBD2
CASSAQTGSGSYEQYF
TGTGCCAGCAGCGCGCAAACCGGTAGCGGGTCATACGAGCAGTACTTC
>TRBJ1-1|TRBV19|.|.
CASRRGGYAEAFF
TGTGCCAGTAGAAGGGGAGGGTACGCTGAAGCTTTCTTT
>TRBJ2-7|TRBV28|.|.
CASSSGQSYEQYF
TGTGCCAGCAGTTCAGGACAGTCCTACGAGCAGTACTTC
>TRBJ1-5|TRBV19|.|.
CASTLIPGGSGQPQHF
TGTGCCAGTACCCTAATACCCGGGGGGTCGGGGCAGCCCCAGCATTTT
>TRBJ1-1|TRBV6-5|.|.
CASSSEIVVNTEAFF
TGTGCCAGCAGTTCCGAGATTGTGGTGAACACTGAAGCTTTCTTT
>TRBJ1-1|TRBV5-8|.|.
CASSLGQEAFF
TGTGCCAGCAGCTTGGGACAAGAAGCTTTCTTT
>TRBJ2-2|TRBV28|.|TRBD2
CASWDSSVLAGEGTGELFF
TGTGCCAGCTGGGACAGCTCAGTACTAGCGGGAGAAGGAACCGGGGAGCTGTTTTTT
>TRBJ2-3|TRBV5-4|.|TRBD2
CASSPGSGRFDTQYF
TGTGCCAGCAGCCCGGGTAGCGGGAGATTCGATACGCAGTATTTT
>TRBJ1-2|TRBV2|.|.
CASSERREYGYTF
TGTGCCAGCAGTGAACGCCGGGAGTATGGCTACACCTTC
>TRBJ2-3|TRBV13|few|TRBD2
CASSLRLAGQDTQYF
TGTGCCAGCAGCTTAAGACTAGCGGGACAAGATACGCAGTATTTT
>TRBJ1-2|TRBV7-2|.|.
CASSLDWTEAHGYTF
TGTGCCAGCAGCTTAGATTGGACAGAGGCCCATGGCTACACCTTC
>TRBJ1-1|TRBV18|.|.
CASFYGNGDTEAFF
TGTGCCAGCTTTTACGGGAACGGGGACACTGAAGCTTTCTTT
>TRBJ1-5|TRBV6-6|.|.
CASSYPDSLNQPQHF
TGTGCCAGCAGTTATCCGGACAGTCTCAATCAGCCCCAGCATTTT
>TRBJ1-4|TRBV29-1|once|.
CSVGGTGTNEKLFF
TGCAGCGTTGGGGGGACGGGGACTAATGAAAAACTGTTTTTT
>TRBJ1-2|TRBV19|.|.
CASTPDRAPHYGYTF
TGTGCCAGTACCCCGGACCGGGCGCCCCACTATGGCTACACCTTC
>TRBJ2-7|TRBV6-6|.|TRBD2
CASSSLAGGSYEQYF
TGTGCCAGCAGTTCACTAGCGGGAGGCTCCTACGAGCAGTACTTC
>TRBJ1-1|TRBV9|.|.
CASSVGAGNTEAFF
TGTGCCAGCAGCGTAGGAGCAGGGAACACTGAAGCTTTCTTT
>TRBJ2-4|TRBV2|.|.
CASRVDSQYF
TGTGCCAGCAGAGTAGACAGTCAGTACTTC
>TRBJ2-2|TRBV19|.|.
CASLPHSSTGELFF
TGTGCCAGCCTCCCCCATAGTAGCACCGGGGAGCTGTTTTTT
>TRBJ2-7|TRBV5-1|.|.
CASSLPSYEQYF
TGCGCCAGCAGCTTGCCCAGCTACGAGCAGTACTTC
>TRBJ2-1|TRBV19|.|TRBD2
CASSMGSGTQFF
TGTGCCAGTAGTATGGGCAGCGGGACGCAGTTCTTC
>TRBJ1-5|TRBV7-7|.|TRBD1
CASSLGGLDRGNQPQHF
TGTGCTAGCAGCTTAGGGGGCCTAGACAGGGGGAATCAGCCCCAGCATTTT
>TRBJ2-7|TRBV5-1|.|.
CASSLGGSSYEQYF
TGCGCCAGCAGCTTGGGTGGGAGCTCCTACGAGCAGTACTTC
>TRBJ1-5|TRBV10-3|.|.
CAISESNRYSNQPQHF
TGTGCCATCAGTGAGTCTAACAGATATAGCAATCAGCCCCAGCATTTT
>TRBJ1-2|TRBV6-5|.|TRBD1
CASSLGQPIYGYTF
TGTGCCAGCAGTTTGGGACAGCCAATCTATGGCTACACCTTC
>TRBJ2-1|TRBV10-3|.|TRBD2
CAISGISGSDEQFF
TGTGCCATCAGTGGGATTAGCGGGAGCGATGAGCAGTTCTTC
>TRBJ2-1|TRBV18|.|TRBD1
CASSLRQGANNEQFF
TGTGCCAGCTCACTCCGACAGGGGGCTAACAATGAGCAGTTCTTC
>TRBJ2-7|TRBV5-1|few|TRBD1
CASSVTGGSYEQYF
TGCGCCAGCAGCGTCACAGGGGGCTCCTACGAGCAGTACTTC
>TRBJ2-1|TRBV7-3|.|TRBD2
CASSPIAGKSYNEQFF
TGTGCCAGCAGCCCTATAGCGGGAAAGTCCTACAATGAGCAGTTCTTC
>TRBJ1-3|TRBV7-8|.|.
CASSLAGGNTIYF
TGTGCCAGCAGCTTAGCGGGTGGAAACACCATATATTTT
>TRBJ1-2|TRBV5-5|.|.
CASSLGTVPNYGYTF
TGTGCCAGCAGCTTGGGGACGGTGCCTAACTATGGCTACACCTTC
>TRBJ2-7|TRBV27|many|TRBD1
CASSRTETGGRYF
TGTGCCAGCAGTCGAACGGAGACAGGGGGTCGGTACTTC
>TRBJ2-7|TRBV27|.|TRBD1
CASRPQPGQGEYEQYF
TGTGCCAGCAGGCCTCAACCGGGACAGGGCGAGTACGAGCAGTACTTC
>TRBJ1-2|TRBV7-8|.|.
CASSSRGSGYTF
TGTGCCAGCAGCTCCCGCGGGAGTGGCTACACCTTC
>TRBJ2-7|TRBV29-1|.|TRBD2
CSVGGLGLHEQYF
TGCAGCGTTGGGGGACTAGGACTCCACGAGCAGTACTTC
>TRBJ2-7|TRBV19|.|.
CASSSRRESSYEQYF
TGTGCCAGTAGTAGCCGACGGGAGAGCTCCTACGAGCAGTACTTC
>TRBJ2-1|TRBV11-3|.|.
CASTLRASPNEQFF
TGTGCCAGCACCCTGAGAGCGTCACCGAATGAGCAGTTCTTC
>TRBJ1-1|TRBV7-3|.|TRBD1
CASSLGGQPAEAFF
TGTGCCAGCAGCCTCGGGGGACAGCCCGCTGAAGCTTTCTTT
>TRBJ2-5|TRBV7-1|.|TRBD2
CASSSPPTSGRQETQYF
TGTGCCAGCAGCTCCCCCCCCACTAGCGGGAGGCAAGAGACCCAGTACTTC
>TRBJ2-2|TRBV2|once|.
CASSPGTPNTGELFF
TGTGCCAGCAGCCCCGGGACTCCGAACACCGGGGAGCTGTTTTTT